Here is one T cell receptor beta chain with its context. Germline V gene data show CDR1 as SGDLS and CDR2 as YYNGEE. Trimming removed 3 bases from V and 9 bases from J, with 18 bases in between. CDR3 length: 15 residues. Profiling relied on immunoSEQ multiplex PCR, and the TCRdb table lists in-frame clones only, not all of them. Counted here are some 220,000 clones, 85% occurring once; the ten biggest clones make up approximately 5.1%. These data originate in a study of blood T cell repertoires in COVID-19. This TCR came from a man aged 45 to 65 with COVID-19, enrolled during active disease. This chain connects TRBV9 to TRBJ2-2, with TRBD1 as a possible D gene (6 bases). Sequences were obtained from peripheral blood. Written as DNA, the CDR3 is TGTGCCAGCAGCGCCGACACAGGGTCTATCAGGGAGCTGTTTTTT. This translates into CASSADTGSIRELFF.